This T cell receptor (beta chain) was sequenced for a study of T cell responses to AZD1222 COVID-19 vaccine. Whole-study results and caveats: Recipients of two AZD1222 doses showed rising Spike-specific TCR breadth and depth. Nearly half of the spike-specific TCRs reportedly recognize variant regions that carry no mutations. Baseline serology detected seropositivity in only six AZD1222 recipients.

As to this clone: Antigen unknown.

This CDR3 has 12 amino acids. The V end was cut by 0 bases, the J end by 8 bases, with 7 bases between. Germline lookup yields CDR1 LNHNV and CDR2 YYDKDF (reference sequence). Method: immunoSEQ multiplex PCR; TCRdb's copy keeps in-frame clones and lacks some. In the table there are about 140,000 clones, around 94% of which are singletons. The input for sequencing was peripheral blood, taken 28 days after the second AZD1222 dose. The receptor was isolated from an adult who received the AZD1222 COVID-19 vaccine. The chain recombines TRBV15 with TRBJ1-2; D is unclear. CDR3: CATSRDQGGYTF. In nucleotides, the CDR3 is TGTGCCACCAGCAGAGATCAAGGGGGCTACACCTTC.